The clone carrying this TCR beta chain has more than one count but fewer than ten. Antigen: not known. One entry per CDR3 protein results from TCRdb running MiXCR on the RACE reads. Of about 96,000 distinct CDR3 sequences listed, 9.3% are singletons. This record belongs to a study of human T cells and chemical hapten exposure. Findings of the study overall: Patch test scores rose with PT1 expanded TCR counts, a positive correlation. Large CDR3 similarity clusters arose significantly more often from expanded TCRs than from controls.

The time point is: patch test 2, 6 weeks after DPC sensitization. Treatment noted: therapeutic diphenylcyclopropenone sensitization with weekly scalp DPC. The template was total RNA from unfractionated whole blood. V was pared by 6 bases and J by 7 bases, with 13 bases between. Germline V lookup: CDR1 MDHEN, CDR2 SYDVKM. The CDR3 contains 12 residues. The chain uses TRBV28 and TRBJ2-7, with D perhaps TRBD1 (6 bases). This TCR derives from a woman aged 35 to 49 with alopecia areata. Some clones in this sample may be carry-over from other donors' samples. The material sequenced was whole blood, taken in connection with sensitization to the hapten diphenylcyclopropenone (DPC). The CDR3 loop is CASRNRVGEQYF. CDR3 sequence (DNA): TGTGCCAGCAGAAACAGGGTAGGGGAGCAGTACTTC.